This TCR beta chain was documented in a study of early T cells in non-severe SARS-CoV-2 infection. Study-level information: The authors sequenced bulk RNA from unsorted whole blood, leaving chains unpaired. Regarding the study as a whole: Clonotype matching in VDJdb favored anti-spike CD8 responses and did not capture private and CD4 specificities.

Germline V lookup: CDR1 SGHRS, CDR2 YFSETQ. The CDR3 has 16 amino acids. Trimming pared 0 bases from V and 5 bases from J, leaving 16 bases between. As regards this clonotype: Its specificity is not known.

Separate cDNA molecules each had unique molecular identifiers attached to them. MiXCR, run by TCRdb on the 5' RACE reads, gives a single entry per CDR3 protein. The sample carries around 70,000 distinct CDR3 sequences, over 8% recorded once. Sequencing input: whole blood. The chain combines TRBV5-1 with TRBJ2-3, with D perhaps matching TRBD2 (6 bases). The TCR sequence derives from an adult who was a healthcare worker with PCR-confirmed SARS-CoV-2 infection or an uninfected control (not recorded which). The CDR3 sequence: CASSLAGGIAEDTQYF. CDR3 DNA sequence: TGCGCCAGCAGCTTGGCCGGCGGGATAGCGGAAGATACGCAGTATTTT.